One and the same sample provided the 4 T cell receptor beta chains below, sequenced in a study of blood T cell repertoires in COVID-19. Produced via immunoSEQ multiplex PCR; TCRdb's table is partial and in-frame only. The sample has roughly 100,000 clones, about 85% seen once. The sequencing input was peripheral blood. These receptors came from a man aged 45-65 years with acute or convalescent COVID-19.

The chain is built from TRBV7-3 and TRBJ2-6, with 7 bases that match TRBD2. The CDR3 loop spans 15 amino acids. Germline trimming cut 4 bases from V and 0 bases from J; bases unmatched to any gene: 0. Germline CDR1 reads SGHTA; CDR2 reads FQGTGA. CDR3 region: CASSSSGSGANVLTF. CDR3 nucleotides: TGTGCCAGCAGCTCTAGCGGCTCTGGGGCCAACGTCCTGACTTTC.

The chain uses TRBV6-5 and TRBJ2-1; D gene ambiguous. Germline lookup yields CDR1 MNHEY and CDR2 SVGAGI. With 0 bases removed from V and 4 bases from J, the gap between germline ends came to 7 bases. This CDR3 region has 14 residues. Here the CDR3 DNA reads TGTGCCAGCAGTTACTCTTTACAATACAATGAGCAGTTCTTC. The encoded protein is CASSYSLQYNEQFF.

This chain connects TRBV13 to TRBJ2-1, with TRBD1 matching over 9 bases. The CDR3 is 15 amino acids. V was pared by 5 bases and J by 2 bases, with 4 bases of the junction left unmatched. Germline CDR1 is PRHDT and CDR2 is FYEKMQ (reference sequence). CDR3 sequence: CASSTRQGAYNEQFF. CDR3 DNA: TGTGCCAGCAGCACCAGACAGGGGGCCTACAATGAGCAGTTCTTC. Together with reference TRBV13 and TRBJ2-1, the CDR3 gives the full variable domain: AAGVIQSPRHLIKEKRETATLKCYPIPRHDTVYWYQQGPGQDPQFLISFYEKMQSDKGSIPDRFSAQQFSDYHSELNMSSLELGDSALYFCASSTRQGAYNEQFFGPGTRLTVL.

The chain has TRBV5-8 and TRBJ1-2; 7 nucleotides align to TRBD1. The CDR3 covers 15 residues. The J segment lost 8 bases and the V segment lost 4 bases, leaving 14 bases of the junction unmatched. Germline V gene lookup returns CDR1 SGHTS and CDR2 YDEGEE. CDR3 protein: CASSPDWGTGAGYTF. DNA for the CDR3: TGTGCCAGCAGCCCGGATTGGGGAACAGGGGCCGGCTACACCTTC.